This is a list of T cell receptor beta chains from one sample in a study of CXCR3-negative and CXCR3-positive naive CD8 T cells. TCRdb reprocessed the 5' RACE reads, keeping one entry per CDR3 protein, no DNA. Found here are some 99,000 distinct CDR3 sequences; the top ten clones hold 0.85% to 1.4%. Specimen: naive CXCR3+ CD8+ T cells from blood. The receptors derive from a human donor in good health. Some clones in this sample may be carry-over from other donors' samples. Each CDR3 is given with its conserved first and last residue. The order of the fields is J gene, V gene, CDR3 protein.

J: TRBJ2-1; V: TRBV29-1; CDR3: CSVEDPRAPYNEQFF
J: TRBJ2-7; V: TRBV7-9; CDR3: CASSSRDRDYEQYF
J: TRBJ2-1; V: TRBV19; CDR3: CASSIGNNEQFF
J: TRBJ1-1; V: TRBV6-5; CDR3: CASSNQQGFNTEAFF
J: TRBJ2-3; V: TRBV4-3; CDR3: CASSQDLFGQRTDTRYF
J: TRBJ2-7; V: TRBV27; CDR3: CASTGLGRPSGSYEQYF
J: TRBJ2-7; V: TRBV10-3; CDR3: CAISESSDSYEQYF
J: TRBJ2-3; V: TRBV20-1; CDR3: CSAVSGGSTDTQYF
J: TRBJ1-1; V: TRBV12-5; CDR3: CASGLDGGNTEAFF
J: TRBJ2-1; V: TRBV7-2; CDR3: CASSLVSGGPPRNEQFF
J: TRBJ1-6; V: TRBV5-5; CDR3: CASSLDRGSSYNSPLHF
J: TRBJ2-1; V: TRBV4-1; CDR3: CASSHHGQNPYNEQFF
J: TRBJ1-1; V: TRBV7-9; CDR3: CASSATDAYTEAFF
J: TRBJ1-3; V: TRBV7-2; CDR3: CASSSRSGPQGNTIYF
J: TRBJ1-1; V: TRBV29-1; CDR3: CSVDFFSGTEAFF
J: TRBJ2-3; V: TRBV5-1; CDR3: CASRLDLRDTQYF
J: TRBJ2-7; V: TRBV29-1; CDR3: CSVRTVTEQYF
J: TRBJ1-1; V: TRBV7-6; CDR3: CASSGTDSGNTEAFF
J: TRBJ2-1; V: TRBV5-8; CDR3: CASSLAQGLEQFF
J: TRBJ2-2; V: TRBV10-3; CDR3: CAIRQATGELFF
J: TRBJ2-1; V: TRBV29-1; CDR3: CSVDGGLNEQFF
J: TRBJ2-7; V: TRBV7-9; CDR3: CASSFAEGAYEQYF
J: TRBJ1-2; V: TRBV18; CDR3: CASSPPYPIRGQDYGYTF
J: TRBJ2-1; V: TRBV18; CDR3: CASSPPSTSESYNEQFF
J: TRBJ2-7; V: TRBV11-2; CDR3: CASSSTLAGAEQYF
J: TRBJ2-1; V: TRBV7-6; CDR3: CASSFGGLLTSSYNEQFF
J: TRBJ2-1; V: TRBV19; CDR3: CATKLGRGGNEQFF
J: TRBJ1-1; V: TRBV7-9; CDR3: CASSLGWSGVAEAFF
J: TRBJ2-7; V: TRBV27; CDR3: CASTPGYIIDRSSYEQYF
J: TRBJ2-3; V: TRBV29-1; CDR3: CSGGTALSTDTQYF
J: TRBJ2-5; V: TRBV29-1; CDR3: CSVQDAGGPVFETQYF
J: TRBJ2-1; V: TRBV12-3/TRBV12-4; CDR3: CASTKTSGGNNEQFF
J: TRBJ2-2; V: TRBV12-3/TRBV12-4; CDR3: CASSLLAGGPHGELFF
J: TRBJ2-7; V: TRBV5-6; CDR3: CASSRGLAGVTTSYEQYF
J: TRBJ2-3; V: TRBV20-1; CDR3: CSARGYLLAGVVPDTQYF
J: TRBJ2-1; V: TRBV7-2; CDR3: CASSSEGISGGPAWGNEQFF
J: TRBJ2-7; V: TRBV7-2; CDR3: CASSPSGGSSYEQYF